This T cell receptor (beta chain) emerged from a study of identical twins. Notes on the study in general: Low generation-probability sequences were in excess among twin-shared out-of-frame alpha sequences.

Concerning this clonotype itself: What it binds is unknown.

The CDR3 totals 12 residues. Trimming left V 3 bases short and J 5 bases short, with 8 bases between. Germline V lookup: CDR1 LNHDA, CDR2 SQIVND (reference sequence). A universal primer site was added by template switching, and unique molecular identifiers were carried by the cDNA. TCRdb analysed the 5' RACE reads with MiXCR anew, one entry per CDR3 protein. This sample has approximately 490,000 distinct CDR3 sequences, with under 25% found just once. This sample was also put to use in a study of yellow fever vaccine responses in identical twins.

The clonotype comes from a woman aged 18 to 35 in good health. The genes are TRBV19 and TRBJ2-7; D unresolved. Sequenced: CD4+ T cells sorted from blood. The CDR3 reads CASSIGMDEQYF. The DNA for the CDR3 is TGTGCCAGTAGTATTGGGATGGACGAGCAGTACTTC.